The entry below describes one TCR beta chain. Its antigen is still unknown. The data are from a study of shared clonotypes between healthy human individuals. J lost 6 bases, V lost 8 bases, and 7 bases had no gene match. This CDR3 is built from 12 residues. CDR1 is LNHDA, CDR2 SQIVND, per germline (reference sequence). Deep was the level at which the assay was run. This table comes from immunoSEQ multiplex PCR, and its TCRdb copy is limited to in-frame clones, with some not included. The table has 850,000 to 1,100,000 clones, 60% to 80% seen once. Findings of the study overall: A generally larger estimated richness was seen in naive subsets than in memory subsets. Sequencing depth was expected to influence donor clonotype sharing.

The sample was memory CD4+ T cells from PBMCs. Subset reported: CD45RA-negative fraction. The chain links TRBV19 to TRBJ2-7, with 7 positions matching TRBD1. The TCR was taken from a man between 18 and 29 years old in good health. Some clones in this sample may be carry-over from other donors' samples. In DNA form, the CDR3 reads TGTGCCAGTGGCACGACAGGGCGCGAGCAGTACTTC. It translates to CASGTTGREQYF. Full variable domain (outside the CDR3, taken from reference TRBV19 and TRBJ2-7): DGGITQSPKYLFRKEGQNVTLSCEQNLNHDAMYWYRQDPGQGLRLIYYSQIVNDFQKGDIAEGYSVSREKKESFPLTVTSAQKNPTAFYLCASGTTGREQYFGPGTRLTVT.